A selection of T cell receptor beta chains follows, all from one sample in a study of blood T cells in healthy people across ages. One entry per CDR3 protein results from TCRdb running MiXCR on the 5' RACE reads. This table holds 870,000 or so distinct CDR3 sequences, under 35% found once. The sequenced sample consisted of blood. Every receptor here comes from a woman of 80 years or more in good health. The conserved cysteine and the conserved F or W are not part of the CDR3 here. Size is stated for part of the rows, as once, few or many counts, or as a class when the clone is expanded.

j_call clone_size v_call cdr3_length cdr3_aa
TRBJ2-3 many TRBV5-1 15 ASSPQRTSGGTDTQY
TRBJ2-7 many TRBV5-6 14 ASSFSGGLRSYEQY
- - TRBV7-2 13 ASSLESGSRGEQY
TRBJ1-5 - TRBV20-1 12 SARGTGPGQPQH
TRBJ1-4 - TRBV20-1 12 SARRGQAREKLF
TRBJ2-5 few TRBV12-3/TRBV12-4 15 ASSSPGLAGALGTQY
TRBJ2-5 many TRBV9 13 ASSVGTSGGETQY
TRBJ2-7 - TRBV12-3/TRBV12-4 13 ASSFSGGPTREQY
TRBJ2-1 many TRBV12-3/TRBV12-4 13 ASSSIGLAGGKQF
TRBJ2-7 - TRBV4-2 13 ASSQPGTGTDEQY
TRBJ1-6 few TRBV13 12 ASSPRGGRSPLH
TRBJ2-4 many TRBV6-1 14 ASNRDRALAKNIQY
TRBJ2-3 - TRBV5-6 14 ASSLGTGLITDTQY
TRBJ1-2 few TRBV11-3 12 ASSTDRGRGGYT
TRBJ2-6 many TRBV20-1 12 SATGVSGANVLT
TRBJ2-2 once TRBV6-2/TRBV6-3 13 ASSSRRRGSGGLF
TRBJ2-3 - TRBV7-2 14 ASSLAVQSTTDTQY
TRBJ2-7 many TRBV2 12 ASRGQGEPYEQY
TRBJ2-3 - TRBV20-1 14 SAAVMGSTGTDTQY
TRBJ1-5 - TRBV7-8 14 ASSLYIRGMHQPQH
TRBJ2-1 many TRBV6-1 13 ASRPRTSGGNEQF
TRBJ2-7 many TRBV7-2 12 ASSARDSRYEQY
TRBJ2-7 - TRBV9 14 ASSASGQGSSYEQY
TRBJ2-5 many TRBV5-6 12 ASSSRGRQETQY
TRBJ2-2 few TRBV6-4 12 ASSDMRGHGELF
TRBJ1-2 many TRBV15 14 ATSRGGTGGLQGYT
TRBJ1-5 many TRBV12-3/TRBV12-4 11 ASSFGTGGAQH
TRBJ2-1 many TRBV6-1 14 ASSETPRGDLNEQF
TRBJ1-6 few TRBV6-2/TRBV6-3 11 ASRIQGTSPLH
TRBJ2-1 - TRBV20-1 12 SALLGTSGFIPF
TRBJ2-1 - TRBV29-1 9 SVGADNEQF
TRBJ1-6 - TRBV20-1 13 SAYREFSYNSPLH
TRBJ2-7 many TRBV12-3/TRBV12-4 10 ASSFSTRAQY
TRBJ2-1 - TRBV5-1 13 ASSPGTGKYNEQF
TRBJ1-6 - TRBV20-1 13 SAREGTGGMAPLH
TRBJ1-5 few TRBV16 12 ASSQARENQPQH
TRBJ2-1 - TRBV27 12 ASSLRQLQETQF
TRBJ2-5 many TRBV29-1 10 SGQGLQETQY
TRBJ2-1 many TRBV10-1 13 ASSRDGFSYNEQF
TRBJ2-1 many TRBV7-2 12 ASSLRGGNNEQF
TRBJ2-1 few TRBV6-5 15 ASSYRSGTSGYNEQF
TRBJ1-1 - TRBV15 12 ATSRDLPGVEAF
TRBJ2-4 - TRBV7-2 11 ASSMDRGNIQY